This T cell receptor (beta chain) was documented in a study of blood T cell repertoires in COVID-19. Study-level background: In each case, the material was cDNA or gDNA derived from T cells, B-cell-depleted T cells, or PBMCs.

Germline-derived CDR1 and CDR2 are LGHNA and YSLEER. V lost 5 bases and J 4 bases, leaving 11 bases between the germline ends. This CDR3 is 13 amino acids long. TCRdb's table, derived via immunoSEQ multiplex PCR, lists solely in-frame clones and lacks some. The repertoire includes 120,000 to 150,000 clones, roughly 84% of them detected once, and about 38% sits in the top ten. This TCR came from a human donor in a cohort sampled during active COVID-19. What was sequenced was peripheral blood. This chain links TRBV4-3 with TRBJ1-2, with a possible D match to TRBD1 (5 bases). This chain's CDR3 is CASSVRGTYGYTF. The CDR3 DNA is TGCGCCAGCAGCGTGCGGGGGACCTATGGCTACACCTTC.